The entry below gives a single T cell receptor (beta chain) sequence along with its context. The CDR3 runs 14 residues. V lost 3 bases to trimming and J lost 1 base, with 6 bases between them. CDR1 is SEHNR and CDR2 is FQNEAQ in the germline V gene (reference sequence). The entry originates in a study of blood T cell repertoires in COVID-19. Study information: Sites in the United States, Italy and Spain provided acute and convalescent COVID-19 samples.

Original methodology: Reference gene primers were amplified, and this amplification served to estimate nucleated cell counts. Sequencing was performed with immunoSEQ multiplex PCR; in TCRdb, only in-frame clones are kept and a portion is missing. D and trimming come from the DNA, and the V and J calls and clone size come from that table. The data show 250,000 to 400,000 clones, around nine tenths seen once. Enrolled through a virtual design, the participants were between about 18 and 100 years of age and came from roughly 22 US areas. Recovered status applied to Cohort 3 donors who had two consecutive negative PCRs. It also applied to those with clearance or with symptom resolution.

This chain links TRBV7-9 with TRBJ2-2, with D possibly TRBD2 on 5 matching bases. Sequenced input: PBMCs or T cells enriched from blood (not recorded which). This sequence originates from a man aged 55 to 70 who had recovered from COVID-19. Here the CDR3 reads CASSLAGNTGELFF. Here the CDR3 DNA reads TGTGCCAGCAGCTTGGCGGGGAACACCGGGGAGCTGTTTTTT.